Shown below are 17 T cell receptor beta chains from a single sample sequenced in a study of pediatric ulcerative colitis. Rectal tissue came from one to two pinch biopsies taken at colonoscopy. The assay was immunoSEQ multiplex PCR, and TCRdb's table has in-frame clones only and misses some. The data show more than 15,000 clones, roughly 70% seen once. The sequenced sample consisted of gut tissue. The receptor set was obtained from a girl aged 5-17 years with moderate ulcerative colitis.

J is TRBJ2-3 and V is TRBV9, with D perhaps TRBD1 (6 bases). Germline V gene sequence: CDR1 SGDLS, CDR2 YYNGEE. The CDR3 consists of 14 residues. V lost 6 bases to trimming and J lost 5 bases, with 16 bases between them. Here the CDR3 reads CASTPEGVGDTQYF. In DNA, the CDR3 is TGTGCCAGCACCCCCGAGGGGGTCGGAGATACGCAGTATTTT. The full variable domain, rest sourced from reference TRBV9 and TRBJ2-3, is DSGVTQTPKHLITATGQRVTLRCSPRSGDLSVYWYQQSLDQGLQFLIQYYNGEERAKGNILERFSAQQFPDLHSELNLSSLELGDSALYFCASTPEGVGDTQYFGPGTRLTVL.

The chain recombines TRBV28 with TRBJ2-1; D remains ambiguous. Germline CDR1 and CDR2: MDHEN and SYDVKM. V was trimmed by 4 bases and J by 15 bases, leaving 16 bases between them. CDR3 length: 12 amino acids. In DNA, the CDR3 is TGTGCCAGCAGTTCCGACTCGCCCCCCGGGTTCTTC. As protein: CASSSDSPPGFF.

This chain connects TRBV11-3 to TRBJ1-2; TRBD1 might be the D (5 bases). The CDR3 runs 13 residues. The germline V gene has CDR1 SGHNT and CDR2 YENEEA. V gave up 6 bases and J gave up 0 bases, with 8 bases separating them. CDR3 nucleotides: TGTGCCAGCAGTGGGGGGACTAACTATGGCTACACCTTC. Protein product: CASSGGTNYGYTF.

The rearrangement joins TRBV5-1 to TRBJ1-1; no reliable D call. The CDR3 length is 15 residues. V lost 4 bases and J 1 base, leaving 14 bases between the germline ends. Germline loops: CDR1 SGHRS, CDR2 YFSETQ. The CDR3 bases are TGCGCCAGCAGCCTGGTGACATCCTGGAACACTGAAGCTTTCTTT. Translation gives CASSLVTSWNTEAFF.

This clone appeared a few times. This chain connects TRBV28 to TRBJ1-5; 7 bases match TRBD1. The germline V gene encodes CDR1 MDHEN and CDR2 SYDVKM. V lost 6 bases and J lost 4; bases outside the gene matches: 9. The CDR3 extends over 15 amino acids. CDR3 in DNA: TGTGCCAGCAGGGAGTGGGACAGACTAAATCAGCCCCAGCATTTT. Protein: CASREWDRLNQPQHF.

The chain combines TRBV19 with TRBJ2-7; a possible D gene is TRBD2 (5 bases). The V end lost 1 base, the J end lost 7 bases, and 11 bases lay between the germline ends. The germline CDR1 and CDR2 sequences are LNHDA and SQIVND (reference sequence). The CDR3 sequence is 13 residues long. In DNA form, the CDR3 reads TGTGCCAGTAGTATAGCAGAGGGTCGGGAGCAGTACTTC. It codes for CASSIAEGREQYF.

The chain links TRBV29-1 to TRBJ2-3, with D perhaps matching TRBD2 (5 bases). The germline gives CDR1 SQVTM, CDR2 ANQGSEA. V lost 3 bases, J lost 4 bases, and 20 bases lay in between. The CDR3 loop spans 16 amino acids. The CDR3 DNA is TGCAGCGTTGATTTTAGACTAAGCACCGTCGCAGATACGCAGTATTTT. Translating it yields CSVDFRLSTVADTQYF.

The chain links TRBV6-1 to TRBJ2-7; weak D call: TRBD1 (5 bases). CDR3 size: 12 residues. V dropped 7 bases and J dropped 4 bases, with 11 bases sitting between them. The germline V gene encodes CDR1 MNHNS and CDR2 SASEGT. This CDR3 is CASMRQIYEQYF. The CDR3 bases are TGTGCCAGCATGCGACAGATTTACGAGCAGTACTTC.

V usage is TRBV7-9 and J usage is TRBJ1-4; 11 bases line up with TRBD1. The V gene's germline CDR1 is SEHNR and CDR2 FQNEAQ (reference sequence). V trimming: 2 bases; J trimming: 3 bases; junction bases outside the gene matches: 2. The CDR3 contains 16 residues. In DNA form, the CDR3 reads TGTGCCAGCAGCTTATGGGGACAGGGGGCTAATGAAAAACTGTTTTTT. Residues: CASSLWGQGANEKLFF.

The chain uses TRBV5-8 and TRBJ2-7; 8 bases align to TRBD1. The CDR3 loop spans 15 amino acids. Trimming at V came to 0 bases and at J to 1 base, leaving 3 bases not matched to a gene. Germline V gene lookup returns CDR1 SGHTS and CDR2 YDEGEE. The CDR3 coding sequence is TGTGCCAGCAGCTTGGCGGGACAGGAGTCCTACGAGCAGTACTTC. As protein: CASSLAGQESYEQYF.

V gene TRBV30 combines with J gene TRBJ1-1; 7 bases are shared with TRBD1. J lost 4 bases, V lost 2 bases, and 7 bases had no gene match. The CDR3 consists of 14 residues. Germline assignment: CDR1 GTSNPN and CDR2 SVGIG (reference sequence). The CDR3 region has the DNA TGTGCCTGGAGTTTGGGCAGGGGGGGCACTGAAGCTTTCTTT. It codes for CAWSLGRGGTEAFF.

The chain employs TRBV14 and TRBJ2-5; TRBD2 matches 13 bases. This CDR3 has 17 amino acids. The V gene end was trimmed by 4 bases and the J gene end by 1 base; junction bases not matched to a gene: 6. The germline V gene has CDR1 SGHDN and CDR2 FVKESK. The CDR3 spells CASSRGLAGVGQETQYF. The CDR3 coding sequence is TGTGCCAGCAGCCGAGGACTAGCGGGAGTTGGCCAAGAGACCCAGTACTTC. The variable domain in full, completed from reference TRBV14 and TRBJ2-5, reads EAGVTQFPSHSVIEKGQTVTLRCDPISGHDNLYWYRRVMGKEIKFLLHFVKESKQDESGMPNNRFLAERTGGTYSTLKVQPAELEDSGVYFCASSRGLAGVGQETQYFGPGTRLLVL.

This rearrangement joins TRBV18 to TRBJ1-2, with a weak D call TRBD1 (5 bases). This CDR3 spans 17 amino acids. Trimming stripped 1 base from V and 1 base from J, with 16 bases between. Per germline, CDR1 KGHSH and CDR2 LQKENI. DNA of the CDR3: TGTGCCAGCTCACCACAGGGTACAGGCGGAGTTAACTATGGCTACACCTTC. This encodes CASSPQGTGGVNYGYTF.

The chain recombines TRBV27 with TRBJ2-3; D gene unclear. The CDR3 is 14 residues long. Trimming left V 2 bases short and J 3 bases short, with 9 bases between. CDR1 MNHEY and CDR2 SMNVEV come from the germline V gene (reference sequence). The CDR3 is CASSLNRRTDTQYF. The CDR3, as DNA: TGTGCCAGCAGTTTAAATAGGAGAACAGATACGCAGTATTTT.

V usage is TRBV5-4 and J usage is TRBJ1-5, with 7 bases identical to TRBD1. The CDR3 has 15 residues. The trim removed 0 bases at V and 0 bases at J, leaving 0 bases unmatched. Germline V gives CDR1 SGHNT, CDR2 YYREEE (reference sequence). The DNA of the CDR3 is TGTGCCAGCAGCTTGGCAGGGGGTAGCAATCAGCCCCAGCATTTT. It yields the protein CASSLAGGSNQPQHF.

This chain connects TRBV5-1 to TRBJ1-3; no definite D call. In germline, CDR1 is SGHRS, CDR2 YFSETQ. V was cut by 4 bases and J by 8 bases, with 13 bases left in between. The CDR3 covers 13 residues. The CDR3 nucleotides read TGCGCCAGCAGCCCCGACGGTTGGGACACCATATATTTT. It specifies CASSPDGWDTIYF.

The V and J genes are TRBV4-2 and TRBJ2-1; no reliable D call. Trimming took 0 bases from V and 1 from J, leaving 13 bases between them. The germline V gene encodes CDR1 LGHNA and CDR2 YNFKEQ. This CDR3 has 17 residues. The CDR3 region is CASSQDFWARSYNEQFF. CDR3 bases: TGTGCCAGCAGCCAAGATTTTTGGGCCAGGTCCTACAATGAGCAGTTCTTC.